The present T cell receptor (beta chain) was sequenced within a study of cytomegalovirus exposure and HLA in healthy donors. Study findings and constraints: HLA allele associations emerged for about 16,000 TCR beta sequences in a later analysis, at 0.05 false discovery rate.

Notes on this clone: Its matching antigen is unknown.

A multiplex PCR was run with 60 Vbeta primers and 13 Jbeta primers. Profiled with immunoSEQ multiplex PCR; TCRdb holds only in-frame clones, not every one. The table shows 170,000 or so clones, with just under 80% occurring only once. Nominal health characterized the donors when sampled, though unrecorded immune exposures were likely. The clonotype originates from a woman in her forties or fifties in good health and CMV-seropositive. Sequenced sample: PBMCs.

This CDR3 reads CASSFERGGREQFF. DNA for the CDR3: TGTGCCAGCAGCTTTGAGCGGGGGGGCCGTGAGCAGTTCTTC. This chain connects TRBV11-2 to TRBJ2-1, with 10 bases matching TRBD2. The CDR3 covers 14 residues. The ends lost 3 bases at V and 9 bases at J; junction bases unmatched: 5. Germline assignment: CDR1 SGHAT and CDR2 FQNNGV.